The subject of this entry is one TCR beta chain. The length of the CDR3 is 16 residues. Trimming pared 5 bases from V and 0 bases from J, leaving 14 bases between. CDR1 MDHEN and CDR2 SYDVKM come from the germline V gene. The sample belongs to a study of shared clonotypes between healthy human individuals. The table came from immunoSEQ multiplex PCR; TCRdb's copy has only in-frame clones and leaves some out. The sample has 900,000 to 1,200,000 clones; 75% to 85% are singletons. The V and J genes are TRBV28 and TRBJ2-1; D remains ambiguous. The TCR originated in a young man in good health. Some clones in this sample may be carry-over from other donors' samples. Sequencing used memory CD4+ T cells from PBMCs. Regarding subset: CD45RA-negative fraction. The CDR3 nucleotides are TGTGCCAGCAGTCGACGGCCGAATCCCTCCTACAATGAGCAGTTCTTC. Its protein product is CASSRRPNPSYNEQFF.